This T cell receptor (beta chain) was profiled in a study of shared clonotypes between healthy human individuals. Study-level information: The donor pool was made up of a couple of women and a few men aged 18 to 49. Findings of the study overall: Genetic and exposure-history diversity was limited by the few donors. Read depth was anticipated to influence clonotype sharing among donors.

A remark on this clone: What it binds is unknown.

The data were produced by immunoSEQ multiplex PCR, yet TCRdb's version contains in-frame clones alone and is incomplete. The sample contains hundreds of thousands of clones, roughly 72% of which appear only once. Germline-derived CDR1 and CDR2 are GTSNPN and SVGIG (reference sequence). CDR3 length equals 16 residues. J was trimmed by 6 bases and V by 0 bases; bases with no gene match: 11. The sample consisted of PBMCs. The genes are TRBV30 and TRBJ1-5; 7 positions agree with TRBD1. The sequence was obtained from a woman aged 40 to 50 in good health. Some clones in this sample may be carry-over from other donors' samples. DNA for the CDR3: TGTGCCTGGAGTGTAGGGGGCAGGGGGAACGGTCAGCCCCAGCATTTT. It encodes CAWSVGGRGNGQPQHF. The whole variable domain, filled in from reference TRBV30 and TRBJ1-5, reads SQTIHQWPATLVQPVGSPLSLECTVEGTSNPNLYWYRQAAGRGLQLLFYSVGIGQISSEVPQNLSASRPQDRQFILSSKKLLLSDSGFYLCAWSVGGRGNGQPQHFGDGTRLSIL.